The 8 T cell receptor beta chains reported below all come from one sample, sequenced in a study of CD8 T cells in ankylosing spondylitis. Each CDR3 protein gets one entry after TCRdb re-called the 5' RACE reads with MiXCR. This repertoire shows around 540,000 distinct CDR3 sequences, approximately 12% found once; its top ten account for nearly 7%. General study results and limits: A motif in TCR beta, a set of about eight highly homologous variants, appeared characteristic of ankylosing spondylitis blood.

Their recognized antigens are unknown. The material sequenced was blood, either unsorted or a sorted T cell fraction (not recorded which). Receptors originate from a male donor with ankylosing spondylitis.

This clonotype has just a few counts. This chain joins TRBV3-1 and TRBJ1-1; D gene uncertain. Germline values: CDR1 LGHDT, CDR2 YNNKEL (reference sequence). The length of the CDR3 is 15 residues. V was trimmed by 5 bases and J by 0 bases, leaving 13 bases between them. In DNA form, the CDR3 reads TGTGCCAGCAGCGCTAATAGGGATCTGAACACTGAAGCTTTCTTT. Its protein product is CASSANRDLNTEAFF.

The rearrangement joins TRBV20-1 to TRBJ2-2, with a possible D match to TRBD1 (5 bases). The CDR3 loop spans 14 amino acids. Germline assignment: CDR1 DFQATT and CDR2 SNEGSKA (reference sequence). The V end was cut by 6 bases, the J end by 6 bases, with 17 bases between. The CDR3 nucleotides read TGCAGTGCCACAGGCCCCTTTGGCTCCGGGGAGCTGTTTTTT. Its translation: CSATGPFGSGELFF.

This clonotype has more than one count but fewer than ten. The genes are TRBV13 and TRBJ2-7, with D maybe TRBD2 (6 bases). This CDR3 comprises 15 residues. From germline, CDR1 is PRHDT and CDR2 FYEKMQ (reference sequence). V was clipped by 1 base and J by 2 bases, with 12 bases between them. The CDR3 DNA sequence: TGTGCCAGCAGCTTAGATAGTAGCGGAACCTACGAGCAGTACGTC. This codes for CASSLDSSGTYEQYV.

V gene TRBV11-2 combines with J gene TRBJ2-7; 8 nucleotides line up with TRBD2. Germline V gene lookup returns CDR1 SGHAT and CDR2 FQNNGV. CDR3 length equals 18 residues. V lost 4 bases and J lost 4; bases outside the gene matches: 18. CDR3 bases: TGTGCCAGCAGCTCTCTCCTGCCTGCGCGGGAGGTACCATACGAGCAGTACTTC. Protein product: CASSSLLPAREVPYEQYF.

In its sample, this clonotype was seen many times. The V gene is TRBV12-3 or TRBV12-4, the J gene TRBJ2-1; D gene unclear. V dropped 6 bases and J dropped 6 bases, with 12 bases sitting between them. The CDR3 runs 13 residues. Written as DNA, the CDR3 is TGTGCCAGCAGCAAAAGGGAAGTCAATGAGCAGTTCTTC. It yields the protein CASSKREVNEQFF.

This clonotype showed up many times. The chain is built from TRBV5-1 and TRBJ2-3; 16 bases are a match to TRBD2. This CDR3 spans 16 amino acids. With 4 bases clipped from V and 5 bases from J, the junction kept 4 bases outside the gene matches. Germline CDR1 SGHRS, CDR2 YFSETQ. The CDR3 reads CASSGGTSGRGDTQYF. In DNA form, the CDR3 reads TGCGCCAGCAGCGGAGGGACTAGCGGGAGGGGAGATACGCAGTATTTT.

J is TRBJ2-3 and V is TRBV7-6, with 11 positions matching TRBD2. CDR3 size: 16 residues. The germline V gene encodes CDR1 SGHVS and CDR2 FNYEAQ. Trimming took 5 bases from V and 2 from J; bases not matched to a gene: 6. DNA of the CDR3: TGTGCCAGCAGCGCCGGGACTAGCGGAACCACAGATACGCAGTATTTT. Its translation: CASSAGTSGTTDTQYF.

This clonotype was seen more than once but under ten times. The chain carries TRBV12-3 or TRBV12-4 and TRBJ1-6, with D possibly being TRBD1 (5 bases). There are 14 residues in the CDR3. Trimming left V 5 bases short and J 7 bases short, with 12 bases between. CDR3 sequence (DNA): TGTGCCAGCAGTCCTCAGGGCCCAAATTCACCCCTCCACTTT. This gives the protein CASSPQGPNSPLHF.